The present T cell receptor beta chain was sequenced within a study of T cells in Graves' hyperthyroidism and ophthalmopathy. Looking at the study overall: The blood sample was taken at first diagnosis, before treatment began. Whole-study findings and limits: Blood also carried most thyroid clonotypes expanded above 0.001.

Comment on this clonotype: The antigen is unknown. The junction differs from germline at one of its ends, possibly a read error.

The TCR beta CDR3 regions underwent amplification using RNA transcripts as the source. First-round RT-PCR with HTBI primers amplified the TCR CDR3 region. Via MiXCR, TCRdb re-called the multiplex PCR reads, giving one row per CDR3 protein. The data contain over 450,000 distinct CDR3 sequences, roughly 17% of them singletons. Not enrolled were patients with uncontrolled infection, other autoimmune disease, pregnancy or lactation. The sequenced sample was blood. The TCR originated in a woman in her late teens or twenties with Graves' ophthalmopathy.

The DNA for the CDR3 is TGTGCCAGCAGCCAAGAAGCTAGCGGGGGGGCCGGCGGGGAGCTGTCTTTT. This codes for CASSQEASGGAGGELSF. V gene TRBV4-2 combines with J gene TRBJ2-2; 12 bases agree with TRBD2. The CDR3 totals 17 residues. Germline-derived CDR1 and CDR2 are LGHNA and YNFKEQ.